This TCR beta chain was profiled in a study of radiation and T cells in renal cell carcinoma. Remarks on this clone: Its antigen is not known.

Study-wide points: In blood, top tumor clones expanded by 2 weeks, shrinking by 4. Without pretreatment biopsies, baseline tumor clonotype presence was undetermined.

Generated by immunoSEQ multiplex PCR, the TCRdb table keeps only in-frame clones and is missing some. The repertoire holds approximately 80,000 clones, with about nine tenths as singletons. Time point of the sample: blood 4 weeks post-SBRT, at nephrectomy. Documented treatment: 15 Gy SBRT to primary tumor, nephrectomy 4 weeks later. Nephrectomy followed 15 Gy stereotactic body radiation by 4 weeks. This renal cell carcinoma was of the clear cell type. Sequencing used blood, obtained from a patient whose treatment included radiotherapy and nephrectomy. The clonotype comes from a woman in her 70s with renal cell carcinoma.

In DNA, the CDR3 is TGTGCCAGCAGTTACTCGACAGGATTGGGAAACACCATATATTTT. It encodes CASSYSTGLGNTIYF. The chain has TRBV6-5 and TRBJ1-3; a possible D gene is TRBD1 (6 bases). V was cut by 0 bases and J by 4 bases, with 10 bases left in between. The CDR3 is made up of 15 amino acids. Germline CDR1 is MNHEY and CDR2 is SVGAGI.